This TCR beta chain was observed in a study of CD8+CD57+ T cells in acquired aplastic anemia (dated by TCRdb to 2017 to 2018). Regarding the research as a whole: A mean of roughly 2.9 ug of DNA, ranging from about 0.19 to 27.4 ug, was extracted from sorted CD4+ and CD8+ cells. A CD8+CD57+ expansion meant a frequency higher than the mean frequency seen in healthy subjects.

The paper as a whole reports these results and caveats: Approximately 27 CD8+ CDR3 sequences were found in both patients and controls but appeared to be highly expressed in patients and within the immunodominant clones of the patients. Patients and healthy controls showed no significant difference in CD8+ Simpson's diversity (P=0.060).

Genomic DNA served as template for TCR beta VDJ combination and CDR3 sequence profiling. An Illumina HiSeq 2000 was used for TCR repertoire sequencing. The paper's data handling went like this. TRBV/TRBJ rearrangement plots, CDR3 size and DJ length profiles, and Simpson's diversity index were used to assess repertoires. The most abundant DNA sequence in the deep sequencing data was taken as the immunodominant clone. CDR3 amino acid sequences were screened for sharing across subjects and compared with published repertoires and the VDJdb database. Starting from the raw public reads, TCRdb applied fastp trimming at Q25, assembled clones with MiXCR and retained in-frame beta chains. One record per CDR3 amino acid sequence lists the most common genes and DNA. TCRdb's processing, not the authors', yielded these V and J calls. Present in this sample are a few hundred thousand distinct CDR3 sequences, about half of which were seen just once. The ten largest clones take up 20% of the sample.

This clonotype came up many times. Its antigen remains undetermined. No much larger clonotype is one base removed from it; base qualities were not supplied. Reading from cysteine to phenylalanine, the CDR3 counts 14 amino acids. The entry retains the CDR3 DNA only, 42 bases that are in frame from base 1. V is cut back by 5 bases and J by 5 bases, with 6 bases in the junction unmatched. The CDR1 and CDR2 encoded by the germline V gene are ENHRY and SYGVKD. The patients picked for sequencing were ones in whom flow cytometry had shown an expansion of CD8+CD57+ cells. All patients had severe acquired aplastic anemia diagnosed by International Study of Aplastic Anemia and Agranulocytosis and Camitta criteria. At the time blood was sampled, none of the patients had received any therapy. In this study, sorted CD4+ and CD8+ T cells from the blood of healthy subjects and of severe aplastic anemia patients had their TCR repertoires deep-sequenced. In the USA, patient enrollment took place under clinicaltrials.gov protocols 00001620, 01623167, 00001397, 00071045, 00081523 and 00961064. Ficoll-Paque density gradient centrifugation was used to isolate peripheral blood mononuclear cells. CD4+ and CD8+ T cells were sorted by FACS or magnetic beads before DNA extraction.

The receptor was isolated from a human donor with aplastic anemia. The chain is made from TRBV10-3 and TRBJ1-2, with 9 bases aligning to TRBD1. The sequenced sample consisted of sorted CD4+, CD8+, or CD8+CD57+ T cells (not recorded which) from PBMCs. The CDR3 in this case is CAISKPGTGYGYTF. The DNA sequence is as follows: TGTGCCATCAGTAAACCCGGGACAGGGTATGGCTACACCTTC.